This T cell receptor (beta chain) was captured by sequencing in a study of OX40 agonist ivuxolimab in advanced cancers. Measured with immunoSEQ multiplex PCR; TCRdb has only the in-frame clones, and not every one. The sample has about 61,000 clones; nearly 90% are singletons. The CDR3 spans 15 residues. The germline V gene encodes CDR1 MNHNY and CDR2 SVGAGI (reference sequence). V lost 8 bases to trimming and J lost 1 base; unmatched junction nucleotides: 8. The clonotype comes from an adult with an advanced solid tumor such as melanoma, head and neck, liver or kidney cancer. The sequenced sample was CD4+ or CD8+ T cells sorted from blood, obtained in a trial of the OX40 agonist ivuxolimab. The rearrangement links TRBV6-6 to TRBJ2-3, with 8 bases matching TRBD2. Here the CDR3 reads CASALTSAGTDTQYF. CDR3 in DNA: TGTGCCAGCGCCCTGACTAGCGCGGGCACAGATACGCAGTATTTT.